A selection of T cell receptor beta chains follows, all from one sample in a study of shared clonotypes between healthy human individuals. Here immunoSEQ multiplex PCR was the method, and the copy in TCRdb shows in-frame clones only, minus some. The data hold roughly 1.4 million clones, with approximately 98.5% observed a single time. Sequenced: naive CD4+ T cells sorted from blood. The receptors shown here come from a man aged 25 to 40 in good health. Both conserved end residues are part of each CDR3. The D gene is left open where the match is weak. Not every row has a clone size; where given, it reads once, few, many or a size class.

d_gene,j_gene,abundance,v_gene,CDR3nt,CDR3aa
.,TRBJ2-5,.,TRBV10-3,TGTGCCATCAATGCCGGACCAGGAGAGACCCAGTACTTC,CAINAGPGETQYF
.,TRBJ2-2,.,TRBV28,TGTGCCAGCAGTTCCCGGACAAACCCGAACACCGGGGAGCTGTTTTTT,CASSSRTNPNTGELFF
.,TRBJ1-5,.,TRBV1,TGCACCAGCAGCCCCCGGGGTTTAGATCAGCCCCAGCATTTT,CTSSPRGLDQPQHF
.,TRBJ1-3,.,TRBV6-5,TGTGCCAGCAGGAGTTCAGAAGGAGGTGGAAACACCATATATTTT,CASRSSEGGGNTIYF
.,TRBJ1-2,.,TRBV6-1,TGTGCCAGCAGTGAACCGCATCCTAAGGGGAACTATGGCTACACCTTC,CASSEPHPKGNYGYTF
TRBD2,TRBJ2-1,.,TRBV28,TGTGCCAGCAGTAAGGCTAGCGGTTCCTACAATGAGCAGTTCTTC,CASSKASGSYNEQFF
.,TRBJ1-2,.,TRBV27,TGTGCCAGCAGTTCACATTTTTTGACAGCGACCTACTATGGCTACACCTTC,CASSSHFLTATYYGYTF
TRBD1,TRBJ2-1,.,TRBV7-9,TGTGCCAGCAGCTTTACGAGAACCGGACAGGGATCCCATGAGCAGTTCTTC,CASSFTRTGQGSHEQFF
TRBD2,TRBJ2-3,once,TRBV9,TGTGCCAGCAGCGTAGACCCGCCGGGGGGACCAGGAGATACGCAGTATTTT,CASSVDPPGGPGDTQYF
TRBD1,TRBJ1-1,.,TRBV5-1,TGCGCCAGCAGCTTGGACAGGGGGCTTACTGAAGCTTTCTTT,CASSLDRGLTEAFF
TRBD1,TRBJ1-1,.,TRBV9,TGTGCCAGCAGCGTAGAGCCGGCGGGCAGGGGGCGGAACACTGAAGCTTTCTTT,CASSVEPAGRGRNTEAFF
TRBD2,TRBJ2-3,.,TRBV15,TGTGCCACCAGCAGAGATCAGGGACTAGCAGCCACCACAGATACGCAGTATTTT,CATSRDQGLAATTDTQYF
.,TRBJ2-3,.,TRBV28,TGTGCCAGCAGTTTACCTAGCACAGATACGCAGTATTTT,CASSLPSTDTQYF
TRBD2,TRBJ2-1,.,TRBV5-4,TGTGCCAGCAGCCCCGGGACTAGCGTCTACAATGAGCAGTTCTTC,CASSPGTSVYNEQFF
TRBD1,TRBJ2-7,.,TRBV25-1,TGTGCCAGCAGTGGGTGGGGACAGGGCTCCTACGAGCAGTACTTC,CASSGWGQGSYEQYF
TRBD2,TRBJ2-3,.,TRBV10-3,TGTGCCACGGGACTAGCGTCCGCAGATACGCAGTATTTT,CATGLASADTQYF
.,TRBJ2-7,.,TRBV6-5,TGTGCCAGCAGTTACTCTGCACACGGAACCTACGAGCAGTACTTC,CASSYSAHGTYEQYF
.,TRBJ1-1,few,TRBV18,TGTGCCAGCTCACCCGACAGGAGGAACACTGAAGCTTTCTTT,CASSPDRRNTEAFF
.,TRBJ2-5,.,TRBV5-1,TGCGCCAGCACCAGATTCCCACGGGGTCAAGAGACCCAGTACTTC,CASTRFPRGQETQYF
TRBD1,TRBJ1-1,.,TRBV18,TGTGCCAGCTCTTCGACAGGGGGCACTGAAGCTTTCTTT,CASSSTGGTEAFF
.,TRBJ1-1,.,TRBV7-9,TGTGCCAGCAGCTTAGTGGCCCTTGAGACTATGAACACTGAAGCTTTCTTT,CASSLVALETMNTEAFF
.,TRBJ2-7,.,TRBV6-1,TGTGCCAGCAGTGAGAATCTTTACGAGCAGTACTTC,CASSENLYEQYF
.,TRBJ2-2,once,TRBV27,TGTGCCAGCAGCCTTAGGGCAAGGGCTCTTGGGGCCGGGGAGCTGTTTTTT,CASSLRARALGAGELFF
.,TRBJ2-5,.,TRBV5-1,TGCGCCAGCACCGCTTGGGGTGAGACCCAGTACTTC,CASTAWGETQYF
TRBD2,TRBJ2-1,.,TRBV11-2,TGTGCCAGCAGCGCAAGCGGGAGCTCCTACAATGAGCAGTTCTTC,CASSASGSSYNEQFF
TRBD2,TRBJ2-7,.,TRBV7-6,TGTGCCAGCAGCTCAGGACTAGCGGGATACTCCTACGAGCAGTACTTC,CASSSGLAGYSYEQYF
.,TRBJ1-2,.,TRBV10-3,TGTGCCATCAGTGAGTCGGCACTTTATGGCTACACCTTC,CAISESALYGYTF
TRBD1,TRBJ1-2,once,TRBV15,TGTGCCACCAGCAGAGCCCAGGGGGAATGGGGCTACACCTTC,CATSRAQGEWGYTF
TRBD2,TRBJ2-5,.,TRBV6-1,TGTGCCATCCGGAGCGGGGGAGAGACCCAGTACTTC,CAIRSGGETQYF
TRBD1,TRBJ2-3,once,TRBV5-1,TGCGCCAGCAGCTTGGTAAGGGGGCGTTCGAATACGCAGTATTTT,CASSLVRGRSNTQYF
TRBD2,TRBJ2-7,.,TRBV5-1,TGCGCCAGCAGCTATACTAGCGGAGTCTACGAGCAGTACTTC,CASSYTSGVYEQYF
.,TRBJ2-2,.,TRBV10-1,TGCGCCAGCAGGGAGAGAGACACCGGGGAGCTGTTTTTT,CASRERDTGELFF
.,TRBJ1-1,once,TRBV2,TGTGCCAGCAGTGAAAGGACAAGGAACACTGAAGCTTTCTTT,CASSERTRNTEAFF
.,TRBJ2-3,.,TRBV5-1,TGCGCCAGCAGCTTGCTCGCAGGGGGCACAGATACGCAGTATTTT,CASSLLAGGTDTQYF
.,TRBJ1-3,.,TRBV2,TGTGCCAGCTGCAGGGGTAGTGGAAACACCATATATTTT,CASCRGSGNTIYF
.,TRBJ2-7,.,TRBV7-2,TGTGCCAGCAGCTTAGTGGGCTACGAGCAGTACTTC,CASSLVGYEQYF